This TCR beta chain appears in the sequencing data of a study of shared clonotypes between healthy human individuals. Measured with immunoSEQ multiplex PCR; TCRdb has only the in-frame clones, and not every one. This table has 2 million to 3 million clones, under 95% appearing once. V shed 0 bases and J 0 bases; nucleotides not matched to a gene: 5. CDR1 and CDR2 (germline): SGHDN, FVKESK. CDR3 length equals 17 residues. Sequencing input: naive CD4+ T cells from PBMCs. As for subset: CD45RA+ positively selected. This sequence was found in a man aged 18 to 30 in good health. Some clones in this sample may be carry-over from other donors' samples. The genes are TRBV14 and TRBJ2-3, with 8 bases lining up with TRBD2. The CDR3 DNA reads TGTGCCAGCAGCCAAGAAGGCGGGAGGAGTAGCACAGATACGCAGTATTTT. Translating it yields CASSQEGGRSSTDTQYF.